What follows is one T cell receptor (beta chain) and its context. The age range of participants was about 18 to 100 years, with residence in about two dozen US areas. Which cohort a participant joined came from the clinical history participants gave. Trimming at V came to 5 bases and at J to 5 bases, leaving 8 bases not matched to a gene. CDR1 and CDR2 (germline): SGHTA, FQGNSA. This CDR3 comprises 14 residues. This entry comes from a study of blood T cell repertoires in COVID-19. In the original workflow: From reference gene primer amplification, estimates of nucleated cell counts were derived. TCRdb's copy holds only in-frame clones and misses some; the assay was immunoSEQ multiplex PCR. Clone size and V and J calls were adopted from that table, with D and trimming inferred from the DNA. The sample holds 270,000 or so clones, around 90% seen once.

The material sequenced was PBMCs or T cells enriched from blood (not recorded which). The clonotype originates from a woman aged 40 to 50 with acute COVID-19. The rearrangement links TRBV7-2 to TRBJ2-5; 7 nucleotides line up with TRBD2. CDR3 DNA: TGTGCCAGCAGCGCCCACTTGGGAGGGGAGACCCAGTACTTC. Its protein product is CASSAHLGGETQYF.